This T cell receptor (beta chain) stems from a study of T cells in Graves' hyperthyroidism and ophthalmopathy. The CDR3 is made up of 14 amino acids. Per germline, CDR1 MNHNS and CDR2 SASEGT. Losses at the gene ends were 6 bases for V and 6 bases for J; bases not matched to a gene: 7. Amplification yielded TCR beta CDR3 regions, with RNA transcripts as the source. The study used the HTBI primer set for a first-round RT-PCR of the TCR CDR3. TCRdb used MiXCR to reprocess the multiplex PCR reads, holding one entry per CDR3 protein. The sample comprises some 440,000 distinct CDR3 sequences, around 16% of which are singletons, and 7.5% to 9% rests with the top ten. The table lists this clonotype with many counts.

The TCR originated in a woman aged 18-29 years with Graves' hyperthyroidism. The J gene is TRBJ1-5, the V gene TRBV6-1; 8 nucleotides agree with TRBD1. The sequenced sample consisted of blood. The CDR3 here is CASRSGQGGQPQHF. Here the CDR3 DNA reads TGTGCCAGCAGGTCAGGACAGGGTGGTCAGCCCCAGCATTTT.